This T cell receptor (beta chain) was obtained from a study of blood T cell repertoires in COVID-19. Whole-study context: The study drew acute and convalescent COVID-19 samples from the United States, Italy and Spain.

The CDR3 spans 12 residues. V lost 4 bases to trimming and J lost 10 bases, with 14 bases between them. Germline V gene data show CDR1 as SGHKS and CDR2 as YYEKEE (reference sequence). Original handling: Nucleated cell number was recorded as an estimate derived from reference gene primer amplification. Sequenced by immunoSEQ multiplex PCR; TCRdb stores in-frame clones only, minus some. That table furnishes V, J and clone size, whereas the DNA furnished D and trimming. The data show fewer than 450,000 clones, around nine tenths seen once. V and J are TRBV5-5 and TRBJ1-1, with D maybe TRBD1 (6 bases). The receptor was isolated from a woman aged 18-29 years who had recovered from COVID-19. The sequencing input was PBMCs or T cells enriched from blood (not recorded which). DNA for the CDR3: TGTGCCAGCAGCCAAGACAGGTTTGGAGCTTTCTTT. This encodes CASSQDRFGAFF.